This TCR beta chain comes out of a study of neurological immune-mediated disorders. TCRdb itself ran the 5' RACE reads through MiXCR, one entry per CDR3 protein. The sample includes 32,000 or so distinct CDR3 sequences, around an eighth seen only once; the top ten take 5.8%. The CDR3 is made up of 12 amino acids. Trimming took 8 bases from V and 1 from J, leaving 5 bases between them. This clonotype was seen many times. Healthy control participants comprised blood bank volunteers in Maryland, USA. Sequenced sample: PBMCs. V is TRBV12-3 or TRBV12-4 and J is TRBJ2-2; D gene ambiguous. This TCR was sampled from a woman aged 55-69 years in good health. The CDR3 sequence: CASRQNTGELFF. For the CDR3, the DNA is TGTGCCAGCCGACAGAACACCGGGGAGCTGTTTTTT.